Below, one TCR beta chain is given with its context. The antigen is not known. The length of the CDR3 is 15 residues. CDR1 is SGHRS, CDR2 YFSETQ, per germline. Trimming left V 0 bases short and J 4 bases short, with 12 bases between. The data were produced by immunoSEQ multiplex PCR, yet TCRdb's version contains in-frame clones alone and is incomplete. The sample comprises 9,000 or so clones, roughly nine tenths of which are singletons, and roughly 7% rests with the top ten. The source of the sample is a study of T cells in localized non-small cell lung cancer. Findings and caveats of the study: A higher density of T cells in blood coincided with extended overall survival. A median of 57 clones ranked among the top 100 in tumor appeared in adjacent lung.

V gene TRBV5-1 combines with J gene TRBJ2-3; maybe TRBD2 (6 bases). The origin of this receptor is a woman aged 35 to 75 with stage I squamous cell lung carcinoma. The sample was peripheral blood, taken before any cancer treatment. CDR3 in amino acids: CASSLGASDPDTQYF. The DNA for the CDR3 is TGCGCCAGCAGCTTGGGAGCTAGCGACCCAGATACGCAGTATTTT.